In this sample, the clone carrying this TCR beta chain turned up once. The target antigen is unknown. The sample belongs to a study of T cells in narcolepsy. Background on the study: Donors had narcolepsy type 1 or type 2, or were healthy controls.

Sequencing was performed with immunoSEQ multiplex PCR; in TCRdb, only in-frame clones are kept and a portion is missing. The sample lists around 25,000 clones, approximately 86% occurring once. Findings of the study overall: Blood of same and different patients, but not healthy controls, reportedly held recurring autoreactive clonotypes.

Germline CDR1 SGHRS, CDR2 YFSETQ. The CDR3 is 11 amino acids. Trimming shortened V by 4 bases and J by 10 bases, and 9 bases separated the two germline ends. The rearrangement links TRBV5-1 to TRBJ2-1; no firm D call. The sequencing input was CD45RA- memory CD4+ T cells from PBMCs. This TCR came from a human donor with narcolepsy. CDR3 DNA: TGCGCCAGCAGCCCAGCTAGGGAGCAGTTCTTC. Its protein is CASSPAREQFF.